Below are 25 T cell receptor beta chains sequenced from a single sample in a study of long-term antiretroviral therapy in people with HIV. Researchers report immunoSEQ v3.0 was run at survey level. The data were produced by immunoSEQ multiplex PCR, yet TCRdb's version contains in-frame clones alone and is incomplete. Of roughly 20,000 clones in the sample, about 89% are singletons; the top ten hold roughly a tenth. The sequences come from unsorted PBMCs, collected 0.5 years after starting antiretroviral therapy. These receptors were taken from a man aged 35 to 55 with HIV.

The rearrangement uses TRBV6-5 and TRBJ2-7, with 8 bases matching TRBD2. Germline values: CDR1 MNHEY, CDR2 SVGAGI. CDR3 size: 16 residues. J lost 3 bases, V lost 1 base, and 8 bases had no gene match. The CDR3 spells CASSYYSGVGRYEQYF. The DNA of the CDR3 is TGTGCCAGCAGTTACTATAGCGGGGTGGGCCGCTACGAGCAGTACTTC.

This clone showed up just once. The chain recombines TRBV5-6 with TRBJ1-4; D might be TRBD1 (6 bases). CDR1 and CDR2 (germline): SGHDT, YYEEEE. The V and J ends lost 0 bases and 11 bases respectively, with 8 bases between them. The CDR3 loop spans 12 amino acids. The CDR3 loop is CASSLDRGKLFF. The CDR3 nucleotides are TGTGCCAGCAGCTTGGATAGGGGGAAACTGTTTTTT.

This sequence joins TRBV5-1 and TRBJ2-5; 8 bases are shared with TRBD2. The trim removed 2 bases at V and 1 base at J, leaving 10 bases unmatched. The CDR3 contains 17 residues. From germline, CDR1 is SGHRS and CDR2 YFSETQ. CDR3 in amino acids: CASSFGTSRGFQETQYF. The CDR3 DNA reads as TGCGCCAGCAGCTTTGGGACTAGTCGGGGGTTCCAAGAGACCCAGTACTTC.

Here the CDR3 reads CASSSGTSFHEQYF. The CDR3 nucleotides are TGTGCCAGCAGCTCAGGGACTAGTTTCCACGAGCAGTACTTC. The V and J genes are TRBV11-2 and TRBJ2-7; 8 bases line up with TRBD2. Germline V gene lookup returns CDR1 SGHAT and CDR2 FQNNGV. The CDR3 is made up of 14 amino acids. The V and J ends lost 4 bases and 5 bases, in that order; junction bases with no gene match: 7.

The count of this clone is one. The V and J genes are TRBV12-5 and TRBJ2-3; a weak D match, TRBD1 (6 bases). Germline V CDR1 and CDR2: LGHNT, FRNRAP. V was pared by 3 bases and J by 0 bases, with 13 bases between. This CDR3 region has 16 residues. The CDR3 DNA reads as TGTGCTAGTGGTTTTCAGACAGGAGTAAGCACAGATACGCAGTATTTT. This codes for CASGFQTGVSTDTQYF.

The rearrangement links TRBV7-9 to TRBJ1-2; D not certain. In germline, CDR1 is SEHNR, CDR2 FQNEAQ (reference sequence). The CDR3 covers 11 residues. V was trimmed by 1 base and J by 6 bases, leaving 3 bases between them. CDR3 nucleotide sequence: TGTGCCAGCAGCTTAGGGAATGGCTACACCTTC. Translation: CASSLGNGYTF.

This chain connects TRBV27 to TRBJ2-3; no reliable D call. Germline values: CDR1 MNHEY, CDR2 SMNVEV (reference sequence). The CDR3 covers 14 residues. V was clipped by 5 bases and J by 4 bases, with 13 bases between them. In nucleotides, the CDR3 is TGTGCCAGCAGTCGGTGGAGTGAATCAGATACGCAGTATTTT. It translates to CASSRWSESDTQYF.

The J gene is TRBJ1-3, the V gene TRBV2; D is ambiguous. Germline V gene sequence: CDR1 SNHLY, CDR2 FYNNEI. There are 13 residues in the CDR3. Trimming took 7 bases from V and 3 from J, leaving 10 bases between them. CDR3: CASIPFGGNTIYF. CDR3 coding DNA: TGTGCCAGCATCCCCTTTGGTGGAAACACCATATATTTT.

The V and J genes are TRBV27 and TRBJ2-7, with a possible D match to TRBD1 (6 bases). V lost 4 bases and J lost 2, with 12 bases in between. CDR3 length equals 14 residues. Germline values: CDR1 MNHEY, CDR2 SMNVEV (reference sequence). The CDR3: CASSSPDSTYEQYF. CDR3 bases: TGTGCCAGCAGTTCCCCGGACAGCACCTACGAGCAGTACTTC.

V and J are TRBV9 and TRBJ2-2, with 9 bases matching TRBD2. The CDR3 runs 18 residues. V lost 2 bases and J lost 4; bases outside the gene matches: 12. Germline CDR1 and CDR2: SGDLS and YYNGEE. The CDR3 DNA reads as TGTGCCAGCAGCGTCGCAGAGCGGGGGGTAGTAGGCACCGGGGAGCTGTTTTTT. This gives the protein CASSVAERGVVGTGELFF. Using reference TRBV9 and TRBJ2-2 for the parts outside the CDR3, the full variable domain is DSGVTQTPKHLITATGQRVTLRCSPRSGDLSVYWYQQSLDQGLQFLIQYYNGEERAKGNILERFSAQQFPDLHSELNLSSLELGDSALYFCASSVAERGVVGTGELFFGEGSRLTVL.

CDR3 nucleotides: TGTGCCAGCAGCTCAGTCCATCCCGGGGAGCTGTTTTTT. Protein sequence: CASSSVHPGELFF. This chain joins TRBV7-2 and TRBJ2-2; D gene uncertain. The CDR3 spans 13 residues. Per the germline V gene, CDR1 is SGHTA and CDR2 is FQGNSA. V was clipped by 4 bases and J by 6 bases, with 9 bases between them.

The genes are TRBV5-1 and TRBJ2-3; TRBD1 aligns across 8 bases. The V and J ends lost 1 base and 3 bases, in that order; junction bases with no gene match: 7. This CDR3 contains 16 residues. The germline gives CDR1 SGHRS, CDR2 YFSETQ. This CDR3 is CASSLYRGSSTDTQYF. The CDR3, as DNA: TGCGCCAGCAGCTTGTACAGGGGGTCGTCGACAGATACGCAGTATTTT.

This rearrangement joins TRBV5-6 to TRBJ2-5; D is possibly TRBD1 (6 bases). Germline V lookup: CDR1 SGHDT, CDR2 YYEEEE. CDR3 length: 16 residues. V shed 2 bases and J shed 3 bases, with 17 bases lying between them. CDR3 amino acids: CASSFRRGHMEETQYF. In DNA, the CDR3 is TGTGCCAGCAGCTTCCGCCGGGGACACATGGAAGAGACCCAGTACTTC.

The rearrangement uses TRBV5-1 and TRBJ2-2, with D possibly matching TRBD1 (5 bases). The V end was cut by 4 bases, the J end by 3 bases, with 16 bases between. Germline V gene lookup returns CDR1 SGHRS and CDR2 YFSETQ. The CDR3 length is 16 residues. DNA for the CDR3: TGCGCCAGCAGCCCCTCGACAGCCGCGGACACCGGGGAGCTGTTTTTT. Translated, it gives CASSPSTAADTGELFF.

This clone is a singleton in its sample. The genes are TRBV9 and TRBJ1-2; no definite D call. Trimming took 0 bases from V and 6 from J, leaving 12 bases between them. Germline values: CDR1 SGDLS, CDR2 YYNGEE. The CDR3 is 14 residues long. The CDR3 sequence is CASSVGVTPDGYTF. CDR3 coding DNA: TGTGCCAGCAGCGTAGGGGTCACACCGGATGGCTACACCTTC.

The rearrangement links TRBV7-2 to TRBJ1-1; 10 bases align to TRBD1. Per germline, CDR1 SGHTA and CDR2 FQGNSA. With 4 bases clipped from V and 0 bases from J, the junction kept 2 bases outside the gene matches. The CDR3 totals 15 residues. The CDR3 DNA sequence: TGTGCCAGCAGCTGGACAGGGGGAATGAACACTGAAGCTTTCTTT. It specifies CASSWTGGMNTEAFF.

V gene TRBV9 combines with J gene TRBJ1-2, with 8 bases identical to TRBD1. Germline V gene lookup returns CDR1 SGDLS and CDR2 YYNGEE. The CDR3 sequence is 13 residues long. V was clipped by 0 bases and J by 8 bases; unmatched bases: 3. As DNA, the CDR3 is TGTGCCAGCAGCGTAGTTGCAGGGGGCGGCTACACCTTC. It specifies CASSVVAGGGYTF.

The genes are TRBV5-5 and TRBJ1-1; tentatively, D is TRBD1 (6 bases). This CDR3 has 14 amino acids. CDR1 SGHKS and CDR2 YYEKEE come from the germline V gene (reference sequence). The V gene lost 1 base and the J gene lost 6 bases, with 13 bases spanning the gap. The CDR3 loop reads CASSLIQGWAEAFF. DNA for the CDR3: TGTGCCAGCAGCTTGATACAGGGTTGGGCTGAAGCTTTCTTT.

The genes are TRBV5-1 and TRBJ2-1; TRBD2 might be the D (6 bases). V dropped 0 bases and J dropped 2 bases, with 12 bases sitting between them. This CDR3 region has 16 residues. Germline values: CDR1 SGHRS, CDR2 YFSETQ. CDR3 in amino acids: CASSLVGGATYNEQFF. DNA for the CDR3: TGCGCCAGCAGCTTGGTCGGCGGGGCGACCTACAATGAGCAGTTCTTC.

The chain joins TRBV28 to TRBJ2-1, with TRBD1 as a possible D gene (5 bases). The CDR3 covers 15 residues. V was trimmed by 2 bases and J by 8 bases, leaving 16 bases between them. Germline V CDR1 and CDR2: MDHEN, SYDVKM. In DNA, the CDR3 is TGTGCCAGCAGTTTAATGGCCAGGGAAAGGGATGAGCAGTTCTTC. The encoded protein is CASSLMARERDEQFF.

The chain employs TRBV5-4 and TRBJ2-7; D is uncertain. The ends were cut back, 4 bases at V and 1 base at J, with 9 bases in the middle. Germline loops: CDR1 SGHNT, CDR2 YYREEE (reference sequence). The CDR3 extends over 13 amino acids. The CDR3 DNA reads TGTGCCAGCAGCCCCCCCTGGTCCTACGAGCAGTACTTC. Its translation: CASSPPWSYEQYF. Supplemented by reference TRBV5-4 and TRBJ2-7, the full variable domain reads ETGVTQSPTHLIKTRGQQVTLRCSSQSGHNTVSWYQQALGQGPQFIFQYYREEENGRGNFPPRFSGLQFPNYSSELNVNALELDDSALYLCASSPPWSYEQYFGPGTRLTVT.

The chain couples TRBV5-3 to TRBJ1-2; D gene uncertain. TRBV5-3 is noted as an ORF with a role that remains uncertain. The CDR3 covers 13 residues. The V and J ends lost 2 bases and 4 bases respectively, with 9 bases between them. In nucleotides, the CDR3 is TGTGCCAGAAGCTTACGGCAGTTCTATGGCTACACCTTC. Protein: CARSLRQFYGYTF.

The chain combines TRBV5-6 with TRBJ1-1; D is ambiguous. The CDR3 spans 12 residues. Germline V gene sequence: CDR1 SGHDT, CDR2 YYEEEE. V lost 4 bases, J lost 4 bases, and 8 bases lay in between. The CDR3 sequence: CASSALGTEAFF. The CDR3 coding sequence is TGTGCCAGCAGCGCCCTCGGCACTGAAGCTTTCTTT.

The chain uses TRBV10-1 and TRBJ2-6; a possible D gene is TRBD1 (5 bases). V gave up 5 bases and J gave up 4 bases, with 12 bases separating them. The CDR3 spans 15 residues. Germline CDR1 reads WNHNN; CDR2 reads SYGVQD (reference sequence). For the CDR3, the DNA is TGCGCCAGCAGTCAGGGCCCAATCGGGGCCAACGTCCTGACTTTC. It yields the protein CASSQGPIGANVLTF.

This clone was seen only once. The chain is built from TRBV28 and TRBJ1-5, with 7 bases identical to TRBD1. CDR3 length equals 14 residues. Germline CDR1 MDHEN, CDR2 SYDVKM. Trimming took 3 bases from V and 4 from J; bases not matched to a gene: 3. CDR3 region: CASSFAGGNQPQHF. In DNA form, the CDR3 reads TGTGCCAGCAGTTTCGCAGGGGGAAATCAGCCCCAGCATTTT. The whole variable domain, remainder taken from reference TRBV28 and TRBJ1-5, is DVKVTQSSRYLVKRTGEKVFLECVQDMDHENMFWYRQDPGLGLRLIYFSYDVKMKEKGDIPEGYSVSREKKERFSLILESASTNQTSMYLCASSFAGGNQPQHFGDGTRLSIL.